The 20 T cell receptor beta chains below all came from one sample that was sequenced in a study of beta chain features in type 1 diabetes. No antigen is known for these receptors. Study-wide results and caveats: Moderate but significant shortening of TCRB CDR3s was recorded in all four CD4+ subsets from Type 1 diabetes patients.

Of the isolated RNA, all was reverse transcribed, and so the sequenced material was expressed TCRB transcripts. TCRdb's table, derived via immunoSEQ multiplex PCR, lists solely in-frame clones and lacks some. There are hundreds of thousands of clones in the sample; around 9.3% occur only once, and less than 1.2% lies in the top ten. Sample: central memory CD4+ T cells from blood. All receptors derive from a young man with type 1 diabetes.

In this sample, this clone turned up a few times. The V gene is TRBV29-1, the J gene TRBJ2-1; TRBD1 matches at 7 bases. V lost 8 bases and J lost 7; bases outside the gene matches: 14. The length of the CDR3 is 14 residues. Germline CDR1 SQVTM, CDR2 ANQGSEA. The CDR3 coding sequence is TGCAGCACCCGACAGGGTCGCTTTCCGAATGAGCAGTTCTTC. It yields the protein CSTRQGRFPNEQFF.

With respect to this clone: Other DNA sequences in the sample encode the same CDR3. This chain joins TRBV11-2 and TRBJ2-3; D may be TRBD2 (6 bases). CDR3 length: 14 residues. Germline CDR1 is SGHAT and CDR2 is FQNNGV. V dropped 1 base and J dropped 1 base, with 6 bases sitting between them. The CDR3, as DNA: TGTGCCAGCAGCTTAGCGGGGGGCACAGATACGCAGTATTTT. Translating it yields CASSLAGGTDTQYF.

This clone has more than one count but fewer than ten. In nucleotides, the CDR3 is TGTGCCAGCAGCTTTAGGGCCCAAGAGACCCAGTACTTC. This codes for CASSFRAQETQYF. V usage is TRBV7-2 and J usage is TRBJ2-5; unclear D gene. CDR1 SGHTA and CDR2 FQGNSA come from the germline V gene. With 3 bases removed from V and 1 base from J, the gap between germline ends came to 6 bases. CDR3 length equals 13 residues.

This chain links TRBV6-5 with TRBJ1-1; no clear D. This CDR3 has 15 amino acids. The V gene lost 2 bases and the J gene lost 5 bases, with 15 bases spanning the gap. Germline V gene data show CDR1 as MNHEY and CDR2 as SVGAGI. CDR3 in amino acids: CASSYGFTGGTEAFF. The CDR3 nucleotides read TGTGCCAGCAGTTACGGGTTTACGGGCGGGACTGAAGCTTTCTTT.

This clone has a handful of counts. This sample also contains other DNA sequences that code for the same CDR3. V is TRBV7-9 and J is TRBJ2-5, with 7 bases identical to TRBD2. Germline assignment: CDR1 SEHNR and CDR2 FQNEAQ (reference sequence). J gave up 5 bases and V 6 bases, and 0 bases lay outside the gene matches. CDR3 length: 11 residues. The CDR3 protein is CASRGGETQYF. The DNA for the CDR3 is TGTGCCAGCAGGGGAGGGGAGACCCAGTACTTC.

Remarks on this clone: The germline gene is not matched at one end of the junction; a read error may be the cause. This chain uses TRBV2 with TRBJ2-1; possible D gene TRBD2, 7 bases. The CDR3 spans 12 residues. Germline-derived CDR1 and CDR2 are SNHLY and FYNNEI. CDR3: CASSDGWGGRIF. The CDR3 nucleotides read TGTGCCAGCAGTGACGGCTGGGGGGGCCGAATCTTC.

This clone was observed a handful of times. The gene calls are TRBV18 and TRBJ1-5; D is perhaps TRBD1 (5 bases). CDR1 and CDR2 (germline): KGHSH, LQKENI. With 3 bases removed from V and 1 base from J, the gap between germline ends came to 10 bases. CDR3 size: 15 residues. The DNA of the CDR3 is TGTGCCAGCTCACCCGGGACTTCGAGCAATCAGCCCCAGCATTTT. It encodes CASSPGTSSNQPQHF.

The V call is TRBV11-2, the J call TRBJ2-4; weak D call: TRBD2 (7 bases). The CDR3 is made up of 13 amino acids. V dropped 5 bases and J dropped 9 bases, with 14 bases sitting between them. Germline assignment: CDR1 SGHAT and CDR2 FQNNGV. Here the CDR3 DNA reads TGTGCCAGCAGCCCAGACGCGGGGGCCATTCAGTACTTC. It is translated as CASSPDAGAIQYF. Combining the CDR3 with reference TRBV11-2 and TRBJ2-4 gives the whole variable domain EAGVAQSPRYKIIEKRQSVAFWCNPISGHATLYWYQQILGQGPKLLIQFQNNGVVDDSQLPKDRFSAERLKGVDSTLKIQPAKLEDSAVYLCASSPDAGAIQYFGAGTRLSVL.

This clone was detected a few times. The CDR3 here is CASSLETGTGGEKLFF. CDR3 nucleotides: TGTGCCAGCAGCCTGGAAACCGGGACAGGGGGCGAAAAACTGTTTTTT. The rearrangement links TRBV5-6 to TRBJ1-4, with TRBD1 identical over 12 bases. V lost 4 bases and J lost 8; bases outside the gene matches: 9. CDR1 is SGHDT and CDR2 is YYEEEE in the germline V gene. The CDR3 is made up of 16 amino acids.

The chain joins TRBV7-8 to TRBJ2-3, with TRBD2 matching over 10 bases. The CDR3 sequence is 14 residues long. V shed 2 bases and J 5 bases; nucleotides not matched to a gene: 1. The germline gives CDR1 SGHVS, CDR2 FQNEAQ. CDR3: CASSLSGGGDTQYF. CDR3 nucleotides: TGTGCCAGCAGCTTAAGCGGGGGGGGAGATACGCAGTATTTT. The entire variable domain, with the rest obtained from reference TRBV7-8 and TRBJ2-3, is as follows: GAGVSQSPRYKVAKRGQDVALRCDPISGHVSLFWYQQALGQGPEFLTYFQNEAQLDKSGLPSDRFFAERPEGSVSTLKIQRTQQEDSAVYLCASSLSGGGDTQYFGPGTRLTVL.

J is TRBJ2-7 and V is TRBV2; TRBD1 might be the D (5 bases). CDR1 SNHLY and CDR2 FYNNEI come from the germline V gene. The V end was cut by 1 base, the J end by 9 bases, with 13 bases between. The CDR3 is 13 amino acids. The CDR3 nucleotides are TGTGCCAGCAGTGAAGGGTCTCCCCAGGGGCAGTACTTC. Its translation: CASSEGSPQGQYF.

A few counts support this clone. V and J are TRBV7-9 and TRBJ2-3; a possible D gene is TRBD2 (6 bases). The CDR3 loop spans 16 amino acids. Germline V gene sequence: CDR1 SEHNR, CDR2 FQNEAQ (reference sequence). V shed 2 bases and J shed 0 bases, with 12 bases lying between them. The CDR3 region has the DNA TGTGCCAGCAGCTTACGGTCGCGGGGTAGCACAGATACGCAGTATTTT. Protein product: CASSLRSRGSTDTQYF.

The J gene is TRBJ1-1, the V gene TRBV19; D is possibly TRBD1 (6 bases). Germline loops: CDR1 LNHDA, CDR2 SQIVND (reference sequence). CDR3 length: 15 amino acids. V gave up 0 bases and J gave up 6 bases, with 14 bases separating them. DNA of the CDR3: TGTGCCAGTAGTATAGAGTTCACAGGGCGGGCTGAAGCTTTCTTT. Amino acids: CASSIEFTGRAEAFF.

Turning to this clone: A much larger clone is a single base away; this may be a read error. CDR3: CASSLAGTEAFF. The CDR3 DNA reads as TGTGCCAGCAGCTTAGCGGGGACTGAAGCTTTCTTT. The V and J genes are TRBV11-2 and TRBJ1-1; D is uncertain. Trimming removed 1 base from V and 5 bases from J, with 5 bases in between. CDR3 length equals 12 residues. Germline V lookup: CDR1 SGHAT, CDR2 FQNNGV.

The chain employs TRBV7-2 and TRBJ1-2; 9 nucleotides agree with TRBD1. Germline assignment: CDR1 SGHTA and CDR2 FQGNSA. Trimming at V came to 4 bases and at J to 4 bases, leaving 7 bases not matched to a gene. The CDR3 has 15 residues. The CDR3 nucleotides are TGTGCCAGCAGCTCCCAACAGGGGGCCCTCTATGGCTACACCTTC. Encoded protein: CASSSQQGALYGYTF.

This clone was seen a few times. V and J are TRBV7-9 and TRBJ1-1; tentative D call: TRBD1 (5 bases). The germline V gene has CDR1 SEHNR and CDR2 FQNEAQ (reference sequence). The CDR3 sequence is 16 residues long. V was trimmed by 5 bases and J by 0 bases, leaving 16 bases between them. Here the CDR3 reads CASSLDRTLMNTEAFF. For the CDR3, the DNA is TGTGCCAGCAGCCTCGACAGAACCCTAATGAACACTGAAGCTTTCTTT. The full variable domain, completed using reference TRBV7-9 and TRBJ1-1, is DTGVSQNPRHKITKRGQNVTFRCDPISEHNRLYWYRQTLGQGPEFLTYFQNEAQLEKSRLLSDRFSAERPKGSFSTLEIQRTEQGDSAMYLCASSLDRTLMNTEAFFGQGTRLTVV.

This clone occurred a few times. V usage is TRBV2 and J usage is TRBJ2-5; D gene uncertain. Germline values: CDR1 SNHLY, CDR2 FYNNEI. The CDR3 is made up of 12 amino acids. V lost 7 bases to trimming and J lost 5 bases, with 11 bases between them. The DNA for the CDR3 is TGTGCCAGCAAAGGAACCGAGGAGACCCAGTACTTC. Its translation is CASKGTEETQYF.

The chain carries TRBV5-1 and TRBJ2-5, with no clear D. Between the trimmed V and J ends, which lost 0 bases and 2 bases, there was a span of 8 bases. Germline V gene data show CDR1 as SGHRS and CDR2 as YFSETQ. The length of the CDR3 is 14 residues. This chain's CDR3 is CASSLDVTQETQYF. In nucleotides, the CDR3 is TGCGCCAGCAGCTTGGATGTGACACAAGAGACCCAGTACTTC.

This clone was detected ten times or more. The rearrangement joins TRBV6-6 to TRBJ1-1; possible D gene TRBD1, 5 bases. V lost 4 bases to trimming and J lost 3 bases, with 12 bases between them. This CDR3 spans 14 amino acids. CDR1 is MNHNY and CDR2 is SVGAGI in the germline V gene (reference sequence). Written as DNA, the CDR3 is TGTGCCAGCAGTTTGACGGGGCGAGACACTGAAGCTTTCTTT. Its translation is CASSLTGRDTEAFF.

The chain recombines TRBV6-5 with TRBJ1-1; D perhaps matches TRBD1 (6 bases). CDR3 length: 14 amino acids. CDR1 is MNHEY, CDR2 SVGAGI, per germline. With 6 bases removed from V and 6 bases from J, the gap between germline ends came to 17 bases. The chain's CDR3 is CASRWTQGFAEAFF. Here the CDR3 DNA reads TGTGCCAGCAGATGGACTCAGGGGTTCGCTGAAGCTTTCTTT.